This TCR beta chain was sequenced during a study of circulating and synovial CD4+ cells in juvenile arthritis. General study findings and limits: Compared with bulk blood, circulating pathogenic-like lymphocytes shared substantially more CDR3 sequences with synovial T cells.

V lost 3 bases to trimming and J lost 2 bases; unmatched junction nucleotides: 10. The CDR3 sequence is 17 residues long. The V gene's germline CDR1 is MDHEN and CDR2 SYDVKM. TCRdb keeps only in-frame clones here, not all; method: immunoSEQ multiplex PCR. This sample yields 30,000 to 35,000 clones, of which around 95% are seen a single time; 0.15% to 0.2% belongs to the top ten. Donors were patients with active juvenile idiopathic arthritis. This clone was seen just once. Antigen: not known. The material sequenced was CD4+ T cells from blood. This receptor was identified in a human donor with juvenile idiopathic arthritis. V is TRBV28 and J is TRBJ2-3; TRBD2 matches at 8 bases. Here the CDR3 reads CASSFGTGGGFTDTQYF. CDR3 DNA sequence: TGTGCCAGCAGTTTTGGGACCGGCGGGGGGTTCACAGATACGCAGTATTTT. Full variable domain (remainder filled in from reference TRBV28 and TRBJ2-3): DVKVTQSSRYLVKRTGEKVFLECVQDMDHENMFWYRQDPGLGLRLIYFSYDVKMKEKGDIPEGYSVSREKKERFSLILESASTNQTSMYLCASSFGTGGGFTDTQYFGPGTRLTVL.